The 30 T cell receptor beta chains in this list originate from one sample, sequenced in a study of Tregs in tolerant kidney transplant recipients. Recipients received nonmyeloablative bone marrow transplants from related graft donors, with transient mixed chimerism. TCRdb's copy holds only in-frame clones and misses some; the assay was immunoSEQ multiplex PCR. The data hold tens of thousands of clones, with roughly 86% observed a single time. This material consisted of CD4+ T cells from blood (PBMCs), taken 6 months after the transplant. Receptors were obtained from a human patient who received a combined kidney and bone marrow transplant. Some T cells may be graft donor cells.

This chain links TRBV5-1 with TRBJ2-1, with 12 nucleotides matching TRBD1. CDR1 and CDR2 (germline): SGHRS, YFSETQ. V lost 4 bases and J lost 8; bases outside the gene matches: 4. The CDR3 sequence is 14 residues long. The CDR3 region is CASSGGQGAYEQFF. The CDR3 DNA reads TGCGCCAGCAGCGGGGGACAGGGGGCTTATGAGCAGTTCTTC.

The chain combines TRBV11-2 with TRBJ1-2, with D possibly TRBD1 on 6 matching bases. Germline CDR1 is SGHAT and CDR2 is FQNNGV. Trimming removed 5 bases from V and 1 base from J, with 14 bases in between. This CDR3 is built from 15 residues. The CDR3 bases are TGTGCCAGCAGCCGGGGGGGGGCGGGTAACTATGGCTACACCTTC. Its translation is CASSRGGAGNYGYTF.

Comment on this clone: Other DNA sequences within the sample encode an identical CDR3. The CDR3 loop is CASSPSGDEQYF. The CDR3 DNA sequence: TGTGCCAGCTCACCATCGGGGGACGAGCAGTACTTC. The V and J genes are TRBV18 and TRBJ2-7; D may be TRBD2 (6 bases). The CDR3 sequence is 12 residues long. The V gene lost 2 bases and the J gene lost 5 bases, with 7 bases spanning the gap. The germline V gene has CDR1 KGHSH and CDR2 LQKENI.

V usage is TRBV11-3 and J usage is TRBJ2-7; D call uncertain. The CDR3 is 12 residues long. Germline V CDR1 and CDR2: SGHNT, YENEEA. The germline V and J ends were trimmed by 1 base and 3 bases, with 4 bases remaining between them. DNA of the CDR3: TGTGCCAGCAGCTTAGGTCACTACGAGCAGTACTTC. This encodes CASSLGHYEQYF.

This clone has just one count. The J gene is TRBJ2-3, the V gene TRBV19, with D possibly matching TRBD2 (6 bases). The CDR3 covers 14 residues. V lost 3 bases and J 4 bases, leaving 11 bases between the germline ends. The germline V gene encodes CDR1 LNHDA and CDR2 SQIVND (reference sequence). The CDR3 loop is CASSIYGSSDTQYF. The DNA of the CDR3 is TGTGCCAGTAGTATTTACGGGAGTTCAGATACGCAGTATTTT.

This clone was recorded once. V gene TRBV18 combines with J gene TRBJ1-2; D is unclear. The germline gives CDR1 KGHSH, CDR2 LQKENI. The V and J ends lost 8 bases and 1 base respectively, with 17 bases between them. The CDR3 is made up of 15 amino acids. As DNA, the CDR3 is TGTGCCAGCACTGCTTATGCGGGCCTTAACTATGGCTACACCTTC. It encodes CASTAYAGLNYGYTF.

This CDR3 is CASSEFKTQYF. CDR3 DNA sequence: TGTGCCAGCAGTGAGTTCAAGACCCAGTACTTC. The chain uses TRBV2 and TRBJ2-5; the D is unclear. Trimming pared 3 bases from V and 6 bases from J, leaving 5 bases between. The length of the CDR3 is 11 residues. Germline V gives CDR1 SNHLY, CDR2 FYNNEI.

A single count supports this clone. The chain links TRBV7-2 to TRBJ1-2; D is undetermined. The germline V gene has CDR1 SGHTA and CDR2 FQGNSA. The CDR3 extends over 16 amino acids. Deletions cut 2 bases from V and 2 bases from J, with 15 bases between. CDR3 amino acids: CASSLNAGNINYGYTF. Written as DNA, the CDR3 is TGTGCCAGCAGCTTAAACGCCGGGAACATAAACTATGGCTACACCTTC.

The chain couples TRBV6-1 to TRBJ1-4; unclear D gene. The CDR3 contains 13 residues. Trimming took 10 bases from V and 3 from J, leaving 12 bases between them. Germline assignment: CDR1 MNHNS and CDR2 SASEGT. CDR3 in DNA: TGTGCCACCTGGGAGGGTTCTAATGAAAAACTGTTTTTT. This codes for CATWEGSNEKLFF.

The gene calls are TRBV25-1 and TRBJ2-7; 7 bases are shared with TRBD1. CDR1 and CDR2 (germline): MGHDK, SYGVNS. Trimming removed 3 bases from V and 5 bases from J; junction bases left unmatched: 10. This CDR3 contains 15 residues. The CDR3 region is CASSDLTGEKDEQYF. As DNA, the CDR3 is TGTGCCAGCAGTGATTTAACAGGGGAAAAAGACGAGCAGTACTTC.

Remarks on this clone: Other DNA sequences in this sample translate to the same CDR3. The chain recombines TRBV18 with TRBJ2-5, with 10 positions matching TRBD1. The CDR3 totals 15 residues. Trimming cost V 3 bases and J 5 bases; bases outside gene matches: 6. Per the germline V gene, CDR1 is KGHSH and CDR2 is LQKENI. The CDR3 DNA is TGTGCCAGCTCACCTTCGGACAGGGGGTCGGAGACCCAGTACTTC. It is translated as CASSPSDRGSETQYF.

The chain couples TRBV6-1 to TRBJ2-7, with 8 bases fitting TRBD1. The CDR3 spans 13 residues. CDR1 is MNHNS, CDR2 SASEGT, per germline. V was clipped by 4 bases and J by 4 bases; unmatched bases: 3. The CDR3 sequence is CASSAGGQYEQYF. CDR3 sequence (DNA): TGTGCCAGCAGTGCAGGGGGCCAATACGAGCAGTACTTC.

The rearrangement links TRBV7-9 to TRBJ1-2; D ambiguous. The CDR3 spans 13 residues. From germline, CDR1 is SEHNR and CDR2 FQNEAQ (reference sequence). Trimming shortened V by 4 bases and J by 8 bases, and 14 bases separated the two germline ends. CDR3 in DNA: TGTGCCAGCAGCTGGTTACAGACACCCGGCTACACCTTC. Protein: CASSWLQTPGYTF.

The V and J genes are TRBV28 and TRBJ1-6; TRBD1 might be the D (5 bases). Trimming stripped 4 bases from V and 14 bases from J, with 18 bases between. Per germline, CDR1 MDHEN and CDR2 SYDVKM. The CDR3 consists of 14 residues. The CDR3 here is CASSSGTPIITLHF. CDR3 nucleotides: TGTGCCAGCAGTTCCGGGACTCCCATTATAACCCTCCACTTT.

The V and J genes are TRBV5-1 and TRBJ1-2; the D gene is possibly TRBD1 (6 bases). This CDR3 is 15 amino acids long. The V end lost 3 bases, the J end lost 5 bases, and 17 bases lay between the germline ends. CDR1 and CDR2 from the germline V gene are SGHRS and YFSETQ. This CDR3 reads CASSSDSLGVYGYTF. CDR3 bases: TGCGCCAGCAGCTCGGACAGCCTGGGGGTATATGGCTACACCTTC.

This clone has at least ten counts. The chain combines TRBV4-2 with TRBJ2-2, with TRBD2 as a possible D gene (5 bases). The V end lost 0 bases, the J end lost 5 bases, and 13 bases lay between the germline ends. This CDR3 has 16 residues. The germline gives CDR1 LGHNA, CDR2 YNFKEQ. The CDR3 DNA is TGTGCCAGCAGCCAAGATCTTGCGGGCGGTACCGGGGAGCTGTTTTTT. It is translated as CASSQDLAGGTGELFF.

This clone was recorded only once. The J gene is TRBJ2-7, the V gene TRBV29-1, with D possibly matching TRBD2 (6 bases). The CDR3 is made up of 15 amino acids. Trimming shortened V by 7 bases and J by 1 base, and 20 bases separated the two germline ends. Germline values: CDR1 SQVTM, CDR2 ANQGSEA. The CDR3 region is CSASAWLGGSYEQYF. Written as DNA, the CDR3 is TGCAGCGCCTCGGCCTGGCTGGGGGGTTCCTACGAGCAGTACTTC.

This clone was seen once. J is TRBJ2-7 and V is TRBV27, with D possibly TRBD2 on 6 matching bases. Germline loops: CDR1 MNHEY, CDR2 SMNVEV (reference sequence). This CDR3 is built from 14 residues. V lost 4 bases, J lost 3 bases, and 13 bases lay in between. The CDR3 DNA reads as TGTGCCAGCAGTTCGAGCGGGTGGGGCTACGAGCAGTACTTC. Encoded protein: CASSSSGWGYEQYF.

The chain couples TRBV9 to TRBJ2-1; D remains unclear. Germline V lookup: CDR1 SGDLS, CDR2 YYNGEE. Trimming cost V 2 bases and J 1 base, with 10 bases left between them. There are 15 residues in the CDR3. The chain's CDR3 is CASSVNGYSYNEQFF. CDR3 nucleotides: TGTGCCAGCAGCGTTAACGGGTATTCCTACAATGAGCAGTTCTTC.

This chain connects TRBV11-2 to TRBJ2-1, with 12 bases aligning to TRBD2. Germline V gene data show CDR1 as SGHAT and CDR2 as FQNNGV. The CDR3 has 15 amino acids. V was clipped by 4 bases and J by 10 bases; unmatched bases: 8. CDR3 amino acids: CASSSLAGGPKEQFF. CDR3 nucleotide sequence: TGTGCCAGCAGCTCCCTAGCGGGAGGGCCAAAAGAGCAGTTCTTC.

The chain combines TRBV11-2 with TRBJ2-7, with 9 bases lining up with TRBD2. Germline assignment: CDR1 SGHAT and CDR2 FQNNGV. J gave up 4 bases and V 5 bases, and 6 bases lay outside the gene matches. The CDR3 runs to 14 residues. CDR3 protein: CASSATSGAYEQYF. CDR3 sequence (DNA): TGTGCCAGCAGCGCGACTAGCGGTGCTTACGAGCAGTACTTC.

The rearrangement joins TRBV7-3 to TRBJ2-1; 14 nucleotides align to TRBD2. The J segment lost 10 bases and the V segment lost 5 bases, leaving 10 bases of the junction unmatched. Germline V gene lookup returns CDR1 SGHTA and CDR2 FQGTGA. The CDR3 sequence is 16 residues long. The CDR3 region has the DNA TGTGCCAGCAGCACCATGGGACTAGCGGGAGAAGAGGAGCAGTTCTTC. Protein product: CASSTMGLAGEEEQFF.

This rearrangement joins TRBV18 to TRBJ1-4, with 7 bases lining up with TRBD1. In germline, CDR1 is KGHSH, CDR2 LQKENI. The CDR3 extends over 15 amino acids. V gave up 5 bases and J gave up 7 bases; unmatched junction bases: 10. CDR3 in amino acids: CASSTSGGRSEKLFF. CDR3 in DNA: TGTGCCAGCTCAACTTCAGGGGGTAGAAGTGAAAAACTGTTTTTT.

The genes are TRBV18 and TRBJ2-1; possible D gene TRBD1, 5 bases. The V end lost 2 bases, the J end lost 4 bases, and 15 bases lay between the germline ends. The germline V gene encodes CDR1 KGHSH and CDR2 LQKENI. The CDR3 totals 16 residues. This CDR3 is CASSPKGTRGYNEQFF. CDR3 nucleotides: TGTGCCAGCTCACCAAAGGGAACAAGGGGTTACAATGAGCAGTTCTTC.

The CDR3 protein is CASSEMRTVSTEAFF. CDR3 in DNA: TGTGCCAGCAGTGAAATGAGAACAGTCTCCACTGAAGCTTTCTTT. The V gene is TRBV2, the J gene TRBJ1-1, with D hard to call. The CDR3 consists of 15 residues. Per the germline V gene, CDR1 is SNHLY and CDR2 is FYNNEI. Trimming took off 2 bases at V and 4 bases at J, with 14 bases between the two ends.

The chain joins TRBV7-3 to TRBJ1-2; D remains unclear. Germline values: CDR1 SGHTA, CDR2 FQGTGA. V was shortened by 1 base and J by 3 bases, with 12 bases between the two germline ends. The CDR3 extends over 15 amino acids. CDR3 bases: TGTGCCAGCAGCTTAAACCGGGTTGGAGACTATGGCTACACCTTC. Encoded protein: CASSLNRVGDYGYTF.

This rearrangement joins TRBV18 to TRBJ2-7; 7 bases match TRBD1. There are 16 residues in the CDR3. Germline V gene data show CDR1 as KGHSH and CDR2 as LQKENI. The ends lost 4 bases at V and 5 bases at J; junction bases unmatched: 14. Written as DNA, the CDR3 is TGTGCCAGCTCACGGTCAGGACAGGCAGACCTCAACGAGCAGTACTTC. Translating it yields CASSRSGQADLNEQYF.

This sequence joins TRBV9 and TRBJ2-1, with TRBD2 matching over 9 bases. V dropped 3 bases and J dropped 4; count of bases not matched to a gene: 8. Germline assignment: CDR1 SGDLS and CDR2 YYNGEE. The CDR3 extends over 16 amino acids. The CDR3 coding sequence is TGTGCCAGCAGCGCCCAGCTAGCGGGGACGTACAATGAGCAGTTCTTC. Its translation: CASSAQLAGTYNEQFF.

The CDR3 DNA reads as TGTGCCAGCAGTTTAAAGCCCCTGACTAGCGGGGTGGTCCGTGAGCAGTTCTTC. This gives the protein CASSLKPLTSGVVREQFF. The rearrangement uses TRBV27 and TRBJ2-1; 11 bases are a match to TRBD2. The CDR3 loop spans 18 amino acids. The germline CDR1 and CDR2 sequences are MNHEY and SMNVEV (reference sequence). V lost 2 bases to trimming and J lost 9 bases; unmatched junction nucleotides: 15.

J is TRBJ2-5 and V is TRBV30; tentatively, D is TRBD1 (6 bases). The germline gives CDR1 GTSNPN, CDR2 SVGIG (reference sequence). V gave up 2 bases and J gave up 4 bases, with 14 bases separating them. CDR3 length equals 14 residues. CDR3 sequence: CAWSTTGLGETQYF. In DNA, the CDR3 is TGTGCCTGGAGTACTACAGGGCTGGGAGAGACCCAGTACTTC. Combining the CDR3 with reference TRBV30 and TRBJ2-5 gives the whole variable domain SQTIHQWPATLVQPVGSPLSLECTVEGTSNPNLYWYRQAAGRGLQLLFYSVGIGQISSEVPQNLSASRPQDRQFILSSKKLLLSDSGFYLCAWSTTGLGETQYFGPGTRLLVL.